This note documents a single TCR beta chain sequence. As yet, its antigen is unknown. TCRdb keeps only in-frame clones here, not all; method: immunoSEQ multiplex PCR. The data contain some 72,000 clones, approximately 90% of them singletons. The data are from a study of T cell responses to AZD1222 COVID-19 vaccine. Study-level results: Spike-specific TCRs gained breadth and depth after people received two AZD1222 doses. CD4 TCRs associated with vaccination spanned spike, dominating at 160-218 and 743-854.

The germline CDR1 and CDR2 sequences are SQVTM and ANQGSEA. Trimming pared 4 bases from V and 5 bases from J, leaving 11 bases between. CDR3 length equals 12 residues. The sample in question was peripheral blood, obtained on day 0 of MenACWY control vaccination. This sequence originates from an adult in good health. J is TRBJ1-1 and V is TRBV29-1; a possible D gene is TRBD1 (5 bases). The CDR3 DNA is TGCAGCGTTGGGGGGGGTAGGACTGAAGCTTTCTTT. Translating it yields CSVGGGRTEAFF.